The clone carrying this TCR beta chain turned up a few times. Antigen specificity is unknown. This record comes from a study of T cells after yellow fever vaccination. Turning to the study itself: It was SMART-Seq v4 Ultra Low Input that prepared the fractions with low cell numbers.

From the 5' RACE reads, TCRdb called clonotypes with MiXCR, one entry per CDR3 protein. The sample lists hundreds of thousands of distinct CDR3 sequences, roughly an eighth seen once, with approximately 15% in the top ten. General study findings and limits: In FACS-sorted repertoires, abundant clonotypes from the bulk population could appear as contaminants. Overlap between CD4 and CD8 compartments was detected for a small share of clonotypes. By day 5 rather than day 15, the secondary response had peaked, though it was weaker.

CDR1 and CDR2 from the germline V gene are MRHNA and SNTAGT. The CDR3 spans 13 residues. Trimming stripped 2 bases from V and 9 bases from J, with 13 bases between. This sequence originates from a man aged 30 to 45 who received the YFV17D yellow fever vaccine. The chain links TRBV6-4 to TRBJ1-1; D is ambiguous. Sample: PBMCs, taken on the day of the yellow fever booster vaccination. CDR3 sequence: CASSDAPTRKAFF. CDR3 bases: TGTGCCAGCAGTGACGCGCCCACAAGGAAAGCTTTCTTT.